This T cell receptor beta chain emerged from a study of beta chain features in type 1 diabetes (dated by TCRdb to the late 2010s). Broadly, across the study: Patients and healthy donors did not differ in mean age, gender distribution, total cell number or subset yield. A total of 85 million to 140 million sorted cells were examined across all samples, and the number of cells per subset was strongly correlated with RNA yield. The study compared the TCRB repertoires of sorted circulating CD4+ T cell subsets in recently diagnosed type 1 diabetes patients with those in matched healthy donors. Whereas all 30 or so donors provided naive and central memory subsets, regulatory and stem cell-like memory subsets were isolated from just 8 patients and about 8 healthy donors.

Summary of the overall study and its limitations: At VDJ recombination sites, type 1 diabetes patients had fewer insertions and more deleted nucleotides, which implies abnormalities in thymic rearrangement. Shorter templates might be favored by PCR, yet because patient and control samples were amplified and corrected together, any such skew would affect both groups equally. Only small numbers of individuals were included in the HLA sub-analyses, which left unresolved whether HLA type had any influence on TCRB rearrangement. Type 1 diabetes patients showed a moderate but significant shortening of TCRB CDR3 length in all four CD4+ subsets. Because cDNA was sequenced instead of genomic DNA, highly expressing activated cells could be over-represented, though the groups showed no difference in activation or CD3 levels. Naive, central memory and regulatory TCRB repertoires appeared to be more alike among patients than among healthy donors.

The High Capacity cDNA Reverse Transcription Kit was used to reverse transcribe all of the isolated RNA, meaning that expressed TCRB transcripts were what got sequenced. Deep immunoSEQ sequencing was performed on naive, central memory and regulatory T cell samples, with an average of around 3.4 million total reads per sample. After sorted cells were lysed in RLT buffer, RNA was extracted with DNase-treated RNeasy Micro or Mini kits, with the choice depending on cell number. To prevent cross-contamination, each cell subset was processed individually, whereas patient and healthy donor samples were processed jointly. The immunoSEQ multiplex PCR was used to amplify TCRB sequences from cDNA, generating 87-bp fragments that spanned the CDR3 region. Sequencing of the amplicons was performed on the Illumina HiSeq platform. Processing in the source paper ran as follows. PCR bias was corrected computationally using synthetic template baselines, and reads within Hamming distance 2 were collapsed, with unmergeable singletons discarded. By aligning reads against IMGT, V, D and J genes, CDR3 length, and insertions or deletions at six rearrangement sites were assigned. Within each subset, clonotype counts were normalized to the number of sorted cells before true diversity and Gini coefficients were calculated with the tcR R package. The overlap coefficient, calculated on TCRB nucleotide sequences, was used to quantify repertoire sharing. Out-of-frame TCRB sequences from naive cells were analyzed as a proxy for the pre-selection repertoire. TCRdb mirrors the immuneACCESS table, restricted to in-frame sequences. Some clones are absent from its copies; in checked studies, under half trace to an unresolved V gene, and the reason for the others is unknown. From that table come the V and J calls and clone size; the DNA was used to work out D and trimming. The sample yields some 270,000 clones; 14% were counted once. Of the sample, around 0.03% falls within the top ten clones.

This clone has only a few counts. No antigen is known for it. Per-base quality was not reported, and no clone a single base away is much larger than it. Each donor gave one peripheral blood draw, approximately 110 mL on average, collected into heparinised tubes. A BD FACSAria II was used to sort naive, central memory, regulatory and stem cell-like memory CD4+ T cells with a panel that included CD45RO, CCR7, CD25, CD127, CD95 and CD27. All sorted populations exceeded 98% purity. PBMCs were isolated right away by Lymphoprep density gradient centrifugation and were stained directly, without culture. To minimize batch effects, samples were stained and sorted in pairs, one healthy donor with one patient per experiment. Sequencing input: naive CD4+ T cells from blood. Sample cell subset or site, as interpreted from the label and publication: true naive CD4+ T cells. This clonotype originated in a woman between 35 and 50 years old in good health.

The bases read TGTGCCAGCAGTCTAAACACTGAAGCTTTCTTT. This gives the protein CASSLNTEAFF. The chain was built from TRBV25-1 and TRBJ1-1; the D gene lacks a confident call. V is reduced by 5 bases and J by 2 bases, leaving a spacing of 3 bases between them. The CDR3 sequence holds 11 residues, the cysteine and phenylalanine included. Only the CDR3 DNA stays, 33 bases, in frame from base 1. From a lookup of the germline V gene, CDR1 and CDR2 are MGHDK and SYGVNS.